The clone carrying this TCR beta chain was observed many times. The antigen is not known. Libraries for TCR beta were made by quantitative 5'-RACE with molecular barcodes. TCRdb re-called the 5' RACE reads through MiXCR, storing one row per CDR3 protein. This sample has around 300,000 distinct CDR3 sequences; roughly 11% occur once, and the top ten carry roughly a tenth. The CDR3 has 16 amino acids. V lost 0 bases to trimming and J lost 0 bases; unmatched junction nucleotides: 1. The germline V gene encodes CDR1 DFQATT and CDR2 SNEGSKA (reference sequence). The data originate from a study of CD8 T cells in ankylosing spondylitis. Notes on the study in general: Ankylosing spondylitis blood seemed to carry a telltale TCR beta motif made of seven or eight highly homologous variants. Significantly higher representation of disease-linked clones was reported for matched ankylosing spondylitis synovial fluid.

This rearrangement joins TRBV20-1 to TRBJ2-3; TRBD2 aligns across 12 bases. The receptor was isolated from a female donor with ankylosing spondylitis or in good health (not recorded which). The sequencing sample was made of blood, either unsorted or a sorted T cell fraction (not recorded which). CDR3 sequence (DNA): TGCAGTGCTAGAGACGGGACTAGCGGGAGCACAGATACGCAGTATTTT. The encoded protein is CSARDGTSGSTDTQYF.